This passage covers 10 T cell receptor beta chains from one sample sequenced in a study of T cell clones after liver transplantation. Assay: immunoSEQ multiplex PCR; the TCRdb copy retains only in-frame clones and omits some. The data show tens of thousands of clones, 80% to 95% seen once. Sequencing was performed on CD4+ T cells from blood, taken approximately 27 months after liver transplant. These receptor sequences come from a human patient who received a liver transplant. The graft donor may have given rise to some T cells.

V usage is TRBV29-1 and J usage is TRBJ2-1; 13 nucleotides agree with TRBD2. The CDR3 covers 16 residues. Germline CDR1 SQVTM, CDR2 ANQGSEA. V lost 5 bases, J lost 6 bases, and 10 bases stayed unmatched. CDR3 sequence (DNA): TGCAGCGTTTTCCCGGGACTAGCGGGATACGGCAATGAGCAGTTCTTC. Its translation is CSVFPGLAGYGNEQFF.

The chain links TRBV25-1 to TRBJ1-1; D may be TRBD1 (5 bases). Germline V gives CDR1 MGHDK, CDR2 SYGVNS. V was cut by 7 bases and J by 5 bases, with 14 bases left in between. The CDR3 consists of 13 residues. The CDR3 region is CASIGRGNTEAFF. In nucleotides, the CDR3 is TGTGCCAGCATCGGTCGGGGGAATACTGAAGCTTTCTTT.

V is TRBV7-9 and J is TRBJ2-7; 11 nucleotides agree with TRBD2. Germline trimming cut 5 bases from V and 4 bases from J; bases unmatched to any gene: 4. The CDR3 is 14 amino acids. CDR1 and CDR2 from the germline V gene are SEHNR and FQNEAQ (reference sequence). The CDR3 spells CASSRGLAAYEQYF. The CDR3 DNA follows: TGTGCCAGCAGCCGGGGACTAGCGGCGTACGAGCAGTACTTC. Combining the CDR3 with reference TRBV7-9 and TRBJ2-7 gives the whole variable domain DTGVSQNPRHKITKRGQNVTFRCDPISEHNRLYWYRQTLGQGPEFLTYFQNEAQLEKSRLLSDRFSAERPKGSFSTLEIQRTEQGDSAMYLCASSRGLAAYEQYFGPGTRLTVT.

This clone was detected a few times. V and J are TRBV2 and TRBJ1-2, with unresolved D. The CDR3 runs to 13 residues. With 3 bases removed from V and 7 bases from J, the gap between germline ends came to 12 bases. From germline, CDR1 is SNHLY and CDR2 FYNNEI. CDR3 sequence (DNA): TGTGCCAGCAGTGATGCAGGCGCCGGTGGCTACACCTTC. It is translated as CASSDAGAGGYTF.

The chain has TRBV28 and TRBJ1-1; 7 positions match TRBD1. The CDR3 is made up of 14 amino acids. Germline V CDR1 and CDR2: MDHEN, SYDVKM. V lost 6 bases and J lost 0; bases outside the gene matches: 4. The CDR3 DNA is TGTGCCAGCAGGGGGGGACAGATGAACACTGAAGCTTTCTTT. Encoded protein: CASRGGQMNTEAFF.

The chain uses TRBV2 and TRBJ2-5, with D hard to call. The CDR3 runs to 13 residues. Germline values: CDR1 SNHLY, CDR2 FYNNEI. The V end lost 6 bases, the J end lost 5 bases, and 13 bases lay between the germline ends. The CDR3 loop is CASSRGHGETQYF. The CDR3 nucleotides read TGTGCCAGCAGCCGTGGGCACGGCGAGACCCAGTACTTC.

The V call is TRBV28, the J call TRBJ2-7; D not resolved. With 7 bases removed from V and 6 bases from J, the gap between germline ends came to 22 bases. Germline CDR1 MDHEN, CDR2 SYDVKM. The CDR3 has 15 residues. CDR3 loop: CASMGVGGRASEQYF. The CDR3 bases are TGTGCCAGCATGGGCGTTGGCGGCCGGGCTTCCGAGCAGTACTTC. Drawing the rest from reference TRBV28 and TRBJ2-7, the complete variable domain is DVKVTQSSRYLVKRTGEKVFLECVQDMDHENMFWYRQDPGLGLRLIYFSYDVKMKEKGDIPEGYSVSREKKERFSLILESASTNQTSMYLCASMGVGGRASEQYFGPGTRLTVT.

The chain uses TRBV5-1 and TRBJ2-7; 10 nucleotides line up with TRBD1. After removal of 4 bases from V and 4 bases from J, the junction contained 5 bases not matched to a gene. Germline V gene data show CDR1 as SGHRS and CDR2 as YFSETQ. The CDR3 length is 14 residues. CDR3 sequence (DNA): TGCGCCAGCAGCCGGGACAGGGGTACGTACGAGCAGTACTTC. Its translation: CASSRDRGTYEQYF.

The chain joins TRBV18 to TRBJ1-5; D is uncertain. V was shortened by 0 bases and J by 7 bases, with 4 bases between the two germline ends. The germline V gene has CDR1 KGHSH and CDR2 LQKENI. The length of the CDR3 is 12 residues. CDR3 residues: CASSPPQQPQHF. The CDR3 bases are TGTGCCAGCTCACCACCGCAACAGCCCCAGCATTTT.

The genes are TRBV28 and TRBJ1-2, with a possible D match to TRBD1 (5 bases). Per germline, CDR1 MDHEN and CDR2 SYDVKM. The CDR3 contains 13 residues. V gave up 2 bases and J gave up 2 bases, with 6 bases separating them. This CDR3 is CASSLRGNYGYTF. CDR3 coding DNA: TGTGCCAGCAGTTTACGGGGCAACTATGGCTACACCTTC.